The rows below give T cell receptor beta chains drawn from one sample of a study of blood T cell repertoires in COVID-19. TCRdb keeps only in-frame clones here, not all; method: immunoSEQ multiplex PCR. Among 650,000 to 800,000 clones listed, approximately 90% were seen once. Material for sequencing was peripheral blood. The receptors shown here come from a woman aged 18-29 years with acute or convalescent COVID-19. Each CDR3 is given with its conserved first and last residue. D genes are given only for firm matches. For some rows the clone size is stated as once, few or many, or as a class when expanded; others skip it.

cdr3_nt cdr3_aa d_call j_call v_call clone_size
TGTGCCAGCAGCCCCGGGATCGGCCAGCCCCAGCATTTT CASSPGIGQPQHF - TRBJ1-5 TRBV11-1 -
TGTGCCAGCAGTGATCCCGGGGGCTATGGCTACACCTTC CASSDPGGYGYTF - TRBJ1-2 TRBV6-1 -
TGTGCCAGCAGCTTTTCTTTCGAGCAGTACTTC CASSFSFEQYF - TRBJ2-7 TRBV11-2 -
TGTGCCAGCACCCCAGGGGGCCCGGATACGCAGTATTTT CASTPGGPDTQYF TRBD1 TRBJ2-3 TRBV9 -
TGTGCCAGCAGCTTAGATCGCAGGACTGAAGCTTTCTTT CASSLDRRTEAFF - TRBJ1-1 TRBV11-2 few
TGTGCCAGTCCGTGGCGGGAGGCGGGGGCCAACACCGGGGAGCTGTTTTTT CASPWREAGANTGELFF TRBD2 TRBJ2-2 TRBV2 once
TGTGCCAGCACCTTGAATTTAAACTATGGCTACACCTTC CASTLNLNYGYTF - TRBJ1-2 TRBV5-6 -
TGTGCCAGCAGTGAAAGACAGAATTCACCCCTCCACTTT CASSERQNSPLHF - TRBJ1-6 TRBV6-1 -
TGTGCCAGCAGGGCAGCTGGGGCATATCAGCCCCAGCATTTT CASRAAGAYQPQHF - TRBJ1-5 TRBV2 -
TGTGCCAGTAGTGCCGGGACAGGGTTCGATGGCTACACCTTC CASSAGTGFDGYTF TRBD1 TRBJ1-2 TRBV19 -
TGCGCCAGCAGCTTAGGGGGCAATTCCTACGAGCAGTACTTC CASSLGGNSYEQYF TRBD1 TRBJ2-7 TRBV5-1 -
TGTGCCAGCAGCTATCCTGCGGGGGTAAACTATGGCTACACCTTC CASSYPAGVNYGYTF - TRBJ1-2 TRBV7-2 few
TGTGCCACCAGTGACGGTGATGACAGGGTGGGTGGCTACACCTTC CATSDGDDRVGGYTF TRBD1 TRBJ1-2 TRBV24-1 -
TGCGCCAGCAGCTTGGGACAGGGGCAAGAGACCCAGTACTTC CASSLGQGQETQYF TRBD1 TRBJ2-5 TRBV5-1 -
TGTGCCAGCAGCGTAGCTAGGGGACAGGGGCTCACTGAAGCTTTCTTT CASSVARGQGLTEAFF TRBD1 TRBJ1-1 TRBV9 -
TGTGCCAGCAGCCAAGGACTACAACAAGAGACCCAGTACTTC CASSQGLQQETQYF - TRBJ2-5 TRBV4-2 -
TGTGCCAGCAGTGAATTTTTCGGGGTGGGGGACATGAACACTGAAGCTTTCTTT CASSEFFGVGDMNTEAFF - TRBJ1-1 TRBV25-1 -
TGCGCCAGCAGCTCTACGGACATCAGCAATCAGCCCCAGCATTTT CASSSTDISNQPQHF - TRBJ1-5 TRBV4-1 -
TGCGCCAGCAGCCCGCGTGGAGGGAGCACAGATACGCAGTATTTT CASSPRGGSTDTQYF - TRBJ2-3 TRBV5-1 -
TGTGCCATCAGTCCCGACCCGGGGATTAACACTGAAGCTTTCTTT CAISPDPGINTEAFF - TRBJ1-1 TRBV10-3 few
TGTGCCATCAGTGAGCCAGGACAGGGGGCTTTCTTT CAISEPGQGAFF TRBD1 TRBJ1-1 TRBV10-3 once
TGTGCTAGTGGTTTGGTACTGCGCCGGTCGAGCACCGGGGAGCTGTTTTTT CASGLVLRRSSTGELFF - TRBJ2-2 TRBV12-5 -
TGTGCCAGCAGTTACGCCGGGGGGGGTGGGAATTCACCCCTCCACTTT CASSYAGGGGNSPLHF - TRBJ1-6 TRBV6-5 -
TGTGCCAGCAAATCGACTTTGGGGCCTAATGAAAAACTGTTTTTT CASKSTLGPNEKLFF - TRBJ1-4 TRBV7-2 -
TGTGCCAGCAGCGTGGGGACAGCCCCAGATCAGCCCCAGCATTTT CASSVGTAPDQPQHF TRBD1 TRBJ1-5 TRBV9 -
TGTGCCAGCAGCAAACTAGTTGGGCCAGATACGCAGTATTTT CASSKLVGPDTQYF - TRBJ2-3 TRBV13 -